The 10 T cell receptor beta chains below come from one sample, sequenced in a study of T-cell memory formation after mild COVID-19. Each CDR3 protein is one row after TCRdb ran MiXCR on the 5' RACE reads. Altogether roughly 280,000 distinct CDR3 sequences are present, 7% to 10% being singletons, with the ten largest covering roughly 22%. The source material was PBMCs or a T cell subset sorted from them (not recorded which). These receptors originate from a man in his late teens or twenties who had mild COVID-19 (a few samples of this study predate the infection). Cell type and time point are not known.

This clonotype was recorded a few times. V and J are TRBV29-1 and TRBJ1-1, with D maybe TRBD1 (6 bases). Trimming took off 5 bases at V and 6 bases at J, with 10 bases between the two ends. There are 11 residues in the CDR3. Germline V gene lookup returns CDR1 SQVTM and CDR2 ANQGSEA. The CDR3 nucleotides read TGCAGCGTTTACAGGGCTCCTGAAGCTTTCTTT. Protein product: CSVYRAPEAFF.

This clonotype was observed a handful of times. CDR3 sequence reads: CASSGWGGQKSQPQHF. In DNA form, the CDR3 reads TGTGCCAGCAGTGGGTGGGGGGGACAGAAGAGTCAGCCCCAGCATTTT. The chain links TRBV6-1 to TRBJ1-5; 7 bases map to TRBD1. The V segment lost 4 bases and the J segment 6 bases; nucleotides outside the gene matches: 12. CDR1 and CDR2 (germline): MNHNS, SASEGT. The CDR3 sequence is 16 residues long.

This clonotype was seen a few times. This chain joins TRBV6-5 and TRBJ1-5, with 9 bases matching TRBD1. The V and J ends lost 4 bases and 5 bases, in that order; junction bases with no gene match: 3. Per germline, CDR1 MNHEY and CDR2 SVGAGI. This CDR3 has 14 residues. The CDR3, as DNA: TGTGCCAGCAGTTTACAGGGGGCCCATCAGCCCCAGCATTTT. Translated: CASSLQGAHQPQHF.

The chain recombines TRBV6-5 with TRBJ2-1, with TRBD1 identical over 8 bases. The CDR3 has 20 amino acids. Germline V lookup: CDR1 MNHEY, CDR2 SVGAGI. The V segment lost 0 bases and the J segment 0 bases; nucleotides outside the gene matches: 13. CDR3 in DNA: TGTGCCAGCAGTTACTCATTTGGACAGGGACGGTGGTTCTCCTACAATGAGCAGTTCTTC. Its translation: CASSYSFGQGRWFSYNEQFF.

The chain combines TRBV18 with TRBJ1-2; maybe TRBD1 (5 bases). The CDR3 runs 14 residues. CDR1 KGHSH and CDR2 LQKENI come from the germline V gene. The V and J ends lost 2 bases and 8 bases respectively, with 15 bases between them. CDR3 DNA: TGTGCCAGCTCACCAAGGGATCAGGGTCCGGGCTACACCTTC. It yields the protein CASSPRDQGPGYTF.

The table lists this clonotype with a few counts. The J gene is TRBJ2-2, the V gene TRBV12-3 or TRBV12-4; TRBD1 is a possible D gene (5 bases). V was shortened by 6 bases and J by 1 base, with 9 bases between the two germline ends. CDR3 length: 14 residues. The CDR3 nucleotides read TGTGCCAGCAGCACAACAGGGAACACCGGGGAGCTGTTTTTT. Residues: CASSTTGNTGELFF.

The V gene is TRBV20-1, the J gene TRBJ2-7; 7 positions agree with TRBD1. CDR1 is DFQATT, CDR2 SNEGSKA, per germline (reference sequence). V shed 6 bases and J 0 bases; nucleotides not matched to a gene: 14. The CDR3 extends over 16 amino acids. Written as DNA, the CDR3 is TGCAGTGCGCACTCCCGGACAGGATCAATCTCCTACGAGCAGTACGTC. Translating gives CSAHSRTGSISYEQYV.

There are a few counts of this clonotype. The genes are TRBV5-1 and TRBJ2-2; 10 bases match TRBD1. The trim removed 0 bases at V and 1 base at J, leaving 9 bases unmatched. This CDR3 is 19 amino acids long. Per the germline V gene, CDR1 is SGHRS and CDR2 is YFSETQ. CDR3 DNA: TGCGCCAGCAGCTTGGCGGGATTCCGGGACAGGGGGAACACCGGGGAGCTGTTTTTT. Translation: CASSLAGFRDRGNTGELFF.

This clonotype has a count of ten or more. The chain is built from TRBV5-4 and TRBJ2-2; weak D call: TRBD2 (6 bases). The germline gives CDR1 SGHNT, CDR2 YYREEE (reference sequence). The CDR3 is made up of 15 amino acids. V was cut by 4 bases and J by 7 bases, with 17 bases left in between. CDR3 coding DNA: TGTGCCAGCAGCCCCGCCGGGACTCTGGACGGGGAGCTGTTTTTT. It codes for CASSPAGTLDGELFF.

Ten or more counts support this clonotype. The chain links TRBV5-1 to TRBJ2-7; D could derive from TRBD1 or TRBD2 (5 bases each). The CDR3 sequence is 15 residues long. V was pared by 0 bases and J by 2 bases, with 12 bases between. From germline, CDR1 is SGHRS and CDR2 YFSETQ. The CDR3 region has the DNA TGCGCCAGCAGCTTGGACGGGACCCCCACCTACGAGCAGTACGTC. Encoded protein: CASSLDGTPTYEQYV.